These 4 T cell receptor beta chains were all obtained from the same sample, sequenced in a study of CD8 T cells in ankylosing spondylitis. General study results and limits: A TCR beta motif made of fewer than ten highly homologous variants seemed typical of ankylosing spondylitis blood.

TCRdb itself ran the 5' RACE reads through MiXCR, one entry per CDR3 protein. Of 700,000 to 1,000,000 distinct CDR3 sequences in the sample, 10% to 15% are singletons; the top ten hold around 0.51%. Their antigens are not known. The sample taken for sequencing was blood, either unsorted or a sorted T cell fraction (not recorded which). The receptors originated from a male donor with ankylosing spondylitis.

This clonotype occurred many times. The CDR3 is CASSLGTALIDTQYF. CDR3 coding DNA: TGTGCCAGCAGCTTAGGGACAGCCCTCATAGATACGCAGTATTTT. The V and J genes are TRBV11-3 and TRBJ2-3, with TRBD1 as a possible D gene (6 bases). Trimming pared 1 base from V and 5 bases from J, leaving 13 bases between. CDR1 is SGHNT and CDR2 is YENEEA in the germline V gene. The CDR3 is 15 residues long.

Ten or more counts support this clonotype. The chain carries TRBV20-1 and TRBJ2-7; a weak D match, TRBD2 (7 bases). The V gene's germline CDR1 is DFQATT and CDR2 SNEGSKA (reference sequence). The V and J ends lost 6 bases and 0 bases respectively, with 15 bases between them. The CDR3 covers 14 residues. The CDR3 is CSARGASGSYEQYF. The CDR3 coding sequence is TGCAGTGCGAGGGGGGCTAGCGGCTCCTACGAGCAGTACTTC.

V is TRBV7-2 and J is TRBJ2-1; 8 bases match TRBD1. This CDR3 is built from 15 residues. V dropped 5 bases and J dropped 4; count of bases not matched to a gene: 7. From germline, CDR1 is SGHTA and CDR2 FQGNSA. In DNA form, the CDR3 reads TGTGCCAGCAGCCTGCGACAGGGGCGGTACAATGAGCAGTTCTTC. It specifies CASSLRQGRYNEQFF. Using reference TRBV7-2 and TRBJ2-1 for the parts outside the CDR3, the full variable domain is GAGVSQSPSNKVTEKGKDVELRCDPISGHTALYWYRQSLGQGLEFLIYFQGNSAPDKSGLPSDRFSAERTGGSVSTLTIQRTQQEDSAVYLCASSLRQGRYNEQFFGPGTRLTVL.

This clonotype has at least ten counts. The chain joins TRBV20-1 to TRBJ1-2; D is unclear. The germline V and J ends were trimmed by 0 bases and 7 bases, with 15 bases remaining between them. Per the germline V gene, CDR1 is DFQATT and CDR2 is SNEGSKA (reference sequence). The CDR3 spans 14 residues. DNA for the CDR3: TGCAGTGCTAGAGATCCCCTCTCTGGGTTTGGCTACACCTTC. Its translation is CSARDPLSGFGYTF.